Listed here are 5 T cell receptor beta chains from one sample, sequenced in a study of tumor and adjacent non-tumor tissue in lung cancer. Three rounds of nested PCR, following a modified ARM-PCR protocol, produced the TCRbeta library. Each CDR3 protein gets one entry after TCRdb re-called the multiplex PCR reads with MiXCR. Here the sample spans 100,000 to 150,000 distinct CDR3 sequences, 55% to 75% being singletons. RNA was extracted from bulk tissue without any cell sorting. Sequenced sample: lung tumor tissue. These receptors were taken from a man aged 25 to 40 with non-small cell lung cancer.

As regards this clonotype: This may be a read error: a much more frequent sequence differs by one nucleotide. CDR3 protein: CSVEVGQETLYF. CDR3 DNA sequence: TGCAGCGTTGAAGTTGGGCAAGAGACCCTGTACTTC. V gene TRBV29-1 combines with J gene TRBJ2-5; D uncertain. This CDR3 has 12 amino acids. Per the germline V gene, CDR1 is SQVTM and CDR2 is ANQGSEA.

As regards this clonotype: This could be a read error, since a much larger clone is one nucleotide away. The rearrangement uses TRBV12-5 and TRBJ1-5, with D possibly being TRBD1 (6 bases). CDR1 is LGHNT, CDR2 FRNRAP, per germline. The CDR3 consists of 14 residues. DNA of the CDR3: TGTGCTAGTGGTTTAGGTGGGGACAATCAGTCCCAGCATTTT. Its protein is CASGLGGDNQSQHF.

A note on this clonotype: A much larger clone differs by one base, so this may be a read error. The chain combines TRBV5-5 with TRBJ2-7; TRBD2 aligns across 8 bases. This CDR3 is 14 amino acids long. Germline CDR1 is SGHKS and CDR2 is YYEKEE (reference sequence). The DNA of the CDR3 is TGTACCAGCAGCCCCACTAGCGGCTCCTACGAGCAGTACTTC. Translating gives CTSSPTSGSYEQYF.

By proportion, this clonotype is medium-sized. The junction departs from germline at one end; a sequencing error may be responsible. The CDR3 DNA follows: TGTGCCAGCAGTGAAGGCCCGGGAAGCTTC. Its translation: CASSEGPGSF. V is TRBV6-1 and J is TRBJ2-1, with D possibly being TRBD2 (5 bases). Germline V gene data show CDR1 as MNHNS and CDR2 as SASEGT. This CDR3 has 10 amino acids.

With regard to this clonotype: One end of the junction varies from germline; a read error may be responsible. CDR3 bases: TGTGCCATCAGGGGGGGAGGAGATCAACCCCAGCATTTT. This codes for CAIRGGGDQPQHF. The rearrangement uses TRBV6-6 and TRBJ1-5, with 7 bases fitting TRBD1. Germline CDR1 is MNHNY and CDR2 is SVGAGI (reference sequence). The CDR3 extends over 13 amino acids.